These T cell receptor beta chains were read from a single sample in a study of shared clonotypes between healthy human individuals. Here immunoSEQ multiplex PCR was the method, and the copy in TCRdb shows in-frame clones only, minus some. The data show 2 million to 3 million clones, 93% seen once. The sequenced material came from naive CD4+ T cells from PBMCs. These receptors were taken from a man aged 18 to 35 in good health. Some clones in this sample may be carry-over from other donors' samples. The CDR3 runs from the conserved cysteine through the conserved F or W. A D gene is named only where the DNA matches it firmly. Rows may omit the clone size; those that give it use once, few, many or a size class.

TRBJ2-5,TRBV28,TRBD2,15,NA,CASSPSGRGDETQYF,TGTGCCAGCAGTCCGAGCGGGAGGGGGGATGAGACCCAGTACTTC
TRBJ2-7,TRBV7-9,TRBD1,16,once,CASSLAKGTGAYEQYF,TGTGCCAGCAGCTTAGCGAAAGGGACAGGGGCCTACGAGCAGTACTTC
TRBJ1-2,TRBV7-9,NA,13,NA,CASSFRDTRGYTF,TGTGCCAGCAGCTTCCGGGACACCCGGGGCTACACCTTC
TRBJ2-3,TRBV10-3,TRBD2,15,NA,CAISSLAGDTDTQYF,TGTGCCATCAGTTCCTTAGCGGGAGATACTGATACGCAGTATTTT
TRBJ1-5,TRBV6-5,NA,13,NA,CASTKGQSEPQHF,TGTGCCAGCACCAAGGGCCAGTCGGAGCCCCAGCATTTT
TRBJ1-3,TRBV14,NA,15,once,CASSQELSSGNTIYF,TGTGCCAGCAGCCAAGAGCTCAGCTCTGGAAACACCATATATTTT
TRBJ2-1,TRBV19,TRBD2,15,NA,CASSTSGRLYNEQFF,TGTGCCAGTAGCACTAGCGGGAGATTATACAATGAGCAGTTCTTC
TRBJ2-7,TRBV27,NA,13,NA,CASSLNRAGQQYF,TGTGCCAGCAGTTTAAACAGGGCAGGGCAGCAGTACTTC
TRBJ2-1,TRBV5-1,NA,17,once,CASSLGASGFRYNEQFF,TGCGCCAGCAGCTTGGGGGCGTCGGGCTTTCGATACAATGAGCAGTTCTTC
TRBJ2-3,TRBV5-1,TRBD1,17,NA,CASSLGTRTGYTDTQYF,TGCGCCAGCAGCTTGGGAACCCGGACAGGATACACAGATACGCAGTATTTT
TRBJ2-1,TRBV30,NA,13,NA,CAWSVSQYNEQFF,TGTGCCTGGAGTGTGTCTCAGTACAATGAGCAGTTCTTC
TRBJ1-1,TRBV7-9,TRBD1,13,NA,CASSFRTGTEAFF,TGTGCCAGCAGCTTCAGGACAGGGACTGAAGCTTTCTTT
TRBJ2-7,TRBV27,TRBD2,19,NA,CASSSPMRGGLISAYEQYF,TGTGCCAGCAGTTCCCCGATGCGGGGAGGGTTAATTTCCGCCTACGAGCAGTACTTC
TRBJ2-3,TRBV10-3,TRBD2,15,NA,CAISGTSGLVDTQYF,TGTGCCATCAGTGGGACTAGCGGTTTGGTCGATACGCAGTATTTT
TRBJ2-1,TRBV6-4,TRBD2,15,NA,CASRPTSGSYNEQFF,TGTGCCAGCAGACCAACTAGCGGGAGCTACAATGAGCAGTTCTTC
TRBJ1-2,TRBV28,NA,15,NA,CAAVFTVAGNYGYTF,TGTGCCGCAGTTTTCACGGTGGCGGGCAACTATGGCTACACCTTC
TRBJ2-5,TRBV4-3,TRBD1,14,once,CASSMTGGEETQYF,TGCGCCAGCAGTATGACAGGGGGCGAAGAGACCCAGTACTTC
TRBJ2-7,TRBV28,NA,13,NA,CASLNRNAGEQYF,TGTGCCAGCCTTAACCGCAATGCGGGCGAGCAGTACTTC
TRBJ1-2,TRBV30,TRBD1,14,NA,CAWSRERGLSGYTF,TGTGCCTGGAGTAGGGAAAGGGGGCTGTCTGGCTACACCTTC
TRBJ1-2,TRBV6-5,NA,15,once,CASSYWIGANYGYTF,TGTGCCAGCAGTTACTGGATCGGCGCTAACTATGGCTACACCTTC
TRBJ1-2,TRBV6-1,NA,13,NA,CASTDLAPYGYTF,TGTGCCAGCACCGATCTTGCGCCCTATGGCTACACCTTC
TRBJ1-1,TRBV2,NA,15,NA,CASGGGRVRNTEAFF,TGTGCCAGCGGGGGCGGGAGGGTGCGTAACACTGAAGCTTTCTTT
TRBJ1-2,TRBV18,NA,18,NA,CASSPTTGTSAGGYGYTF,TGTGCCAGCTCACCAACAACCGGGACGTCCGCTGGGGGCTATGGCTACACCTTC
TRBJ1-2,TRBV27,TRBD1,14,NA,CASSRTGEVYGYTF,TGTGCCAGCAGCCGGACAGGGGAGGTATATGGCTACACCTTC
TRBJ1-5,TRBV28,TRBD1,16,NA,CASSHTDRGRNQPQHF,TGTGCCAGCAGCCATACCGACAGGGGAAGGAATCAGCCCCAGCATTTT
TRBJ2-2,TRBV5-4,NA,17,NA,CASSLMSSRVGSGELFF,TGTGCCAGCAGCTTGATGTCTTCGCGAGTAGGGTCCGGGGAGCTGTTTTTT
TRBJ1-4,TRBV4-1,TRBD1,15,once,CASSQDGTGNEKLFF,TGCGCCAGCAGCCAAGATGGGACAGGGAATGAAAAACTGTTTTTT
TRBJ2-7,TRBV15,TRBD2,15,NA,CATSRDRSREYEQYF,TGTGCCACCAGCAGAGATCGGTCGCGGGAGTACGAGCAGTACTTC
TRBJ1-2,TRBV28,NA,14,NA,CASSLPHNKYGYTF,TGTGCCAGCAGTTTGCCCCATAACAAGTATGGCTACACCTTC
TRBJ1-1,TRBV28,NA,14,NA,CASSPNRPGREAFF,TGTGCCAGCAGTCCCAACAGGCCTGGTAGGGAAGCTTTCTTT
TRBJ1-1,TRBV6-1,NA,16,NA,CASSEYQGSGNTEAFF,TGTGCCAGCAGTGAATACCAGGGATCCGGCAACACTGAAGCTTTCTTT
TRBJ1-1,TRBV7-3,NA,14,once,CASSFRVWDTEAFF,TGTGCCAGCAGCTTTAGGGTCTGGGACACTGAAGCTTTCTTT
TRBJ2-3,TRBV18,NA,16,NA,CASSPQLWTGVDTQYF,TGTGCCAGTTCCCCCCAGTTGTGGACGGGAGTAGATACGCAGTATTTT
TRBJ1-5,TRBV6-1,NA,11,NA,CASSERQPQHF,TGTGCCAGCAGTGAACGTCAGCCCCAGCATTTT
TRBJ2-3,TRBV9,NA,16,once,CASSVVLSGGTDTQYF,TGTGCCAGCAGCGTAGTTCTCTCGGGAGGCACAGATACGCAGTATTTT
TRBJ2-1,TRBV5-1,NA,14,NA,CASSLSGGGNEQFF,TGCGCCAGCAGCTTGTCCGGAGGCGGCAATGAGCAGTTCTTC
TRBJ1-2,TRBV19,TRBD1,15,NA,CASSDGTVENYGYTF,TGTGCCAGTAGCGACGGGACAGTAGAAAATTATGGCTACACCTTC
TRBJ2-5,TRBV19,NA,11,NA,CASSIEETQYF,TGTGCCAGTAGTATAGAGGAGACCCAGTACTTC
TRBJ2-5,TRBV5-1,NA,14,once,CASSLVGGQETQYF,TGCGCCAGCAGCTTGGTTGGGGGACAAGAGACCCAGTACTTC
TRBJ1-1,TRBV5-1,NA,15,once,CASSLLSGVGTEAFF,TGCGCCAGCAGCTTGCTTAGCGGGGTGGGCACTGAAGCTTTCTTT